Listed here are 12 T cell receptor beta chains from one sample, sequenced in a study of blood T cell repertoires in COVID-19. This table comes from immunoSEQ multiplex PCR, and its TCRdb copy is limited to in-frame clones, with some not included. Of about 120,000 clones listed, 70% to 90% are singletons. Sequenced: peripheral blood. Receptors were obtained from a man in his forties with acute or convalescent COVID-19.

V usage is TRBV9 and J usage is TRBJ2-3, with D hard to call. V lost 3 bases to trimming and J lost 3 bases, with 11 bases between them. The CDR3 extends over 14 amino acids. Germline V CDR1 and CDR2: SGDLS, YYNGEE. The CDR3 region is CASSAYLGTDTQYF. Here the CDR3 DNA reads TGTGCCAGCAGCGCATACCTCGGGACAGATACGCAGTATTTT.

This clone was counted between two and nine times. This chain joins TRBV7-6 and TRBJ2-1; TRBD2 matches at 9 bases. The ends lost 1 base at V and 2 bases at J; junction bases unmatched: 3. CDR3 length equals 16 residues. Germline V gene lookup returns CDR1 SGHVS and CDR2 FNYEAQ. The CDR3, as DNA: TGTGCCAGCAGCTTAGTTATAGCGGGAGCCTACAATGAGCAGTTCTTC. Translated, it gives CASSLVIAGAYNEQFF.

The chain links TRBV30 to TRBJ1-2; D may be TRBD1 (6 bases). Germline V gives CDR1 GTSNPN, CDR2 SVGIG (reference sequence). This CDR3 has 14 amino acids. Trimming cost V 1 base and J 8 bases, with 17 bases left between them. The CDR3 reads CAWSGPGRGRGYTF. In DNA form, the CDR3 reads TGTGCCTGGAGTGGCCCAGGGAGGGGGAGGGGCTACACCTTC.

The CDR3 DNA follows: TGCGCCAGCAGCCAAGAGACAGGGGGGTCGGCCGGGGAGCTGTTTTTT. It translates to CASSQETGGSAGELFF. This chain joins TRBV4-3 and TRBJ2-2; 9 nucleotides line up with TRBD1. The CDR3 spans 16 residues. The V gene's germline CDR1 is LGHNA and CDR2 YSLEER. The V and J ends lost 0 bases and 6 bases, in that order; junction bases with no gene match: 5.

This sequence joins TRBV20-1 and TRBJ1-3, with no clear D. This CDR3 has 13 amino acids. Germline values: CDR1 DFQATT, CDR2 SNEGSKA (reference sequence). The germline V and J ends were trimmed by 3 bases and 2 bases, with 8 bases remaining between them. The CDR3 DNA sequence: TGCAGTGCTAGTCTGGAGCCTGGAAACACCATATATTTT. Translated, it gives CSASLEPGNTIYF.

The V gene is TRBV7-9, the J gene TRBJ2-7; unclear D gene. V dropped 1 base and J dropped 2 bases, with 9 bases sitting between them. The CDR3 has 14 amino acids. CDR1 is SEHNR, CDR2 FQNEAQ, per germline (reference sequence). CDR3 amino acids: CASSLVGITYEQYF. CDR3 DNA: TGTGCCAGCAGCTTAGTTGGCATTACCTACGAGCAGTACTTC.

The CDR3 nucleotides are TGTGCCAGCAGCTTGCCACTAGCCGAGACCCAGTACTTC. Protein product: CASSLPLAETQYF. The rearrangement uses TRBV5-4 and TRBJ2-5; D is possibly TRBD2 (6 bases). Germline V gene data show CDR1 as SGHNT and CDR2 as YYREEE (reference sequence). The CDR3 spans 13 residues. V was trimmed by 1 base and J by 5 bases, leaving 9 bases between them.

The chain recombines TRBV5-1 with TRBJ2-5; 7 bases agree with TRBD1. The V gene's germline CDR1 is SGHRS and CDR2 YFSETQ. With V trimmed by 0 bases and J by 4 bases, 6 bases remained unmatched. This CDR3 comprises 15 residues. This CDR3 is CASSLEGALGETQYF. In DNA form, the CDR3 reads TGCGCCAGCAGCTTGGAGGGGGCCTTAGGAGAGACCCAGTACTTC.

This clone was seen only once. This rearrangement joins TRBV19 to TRBJ1-1; 7 positions agree with TRBD1. V was clipped by 2 bases and J by 6 bases; unmatched bases: 6. Germline V gene data show CDR1 as LNHDA and CDR2 as SQIVND (reference sequence). This CDR3 region has 14 residues. The CDR3 here is CASSIKGGPAEAFF. The CDR3 DNA is TGTGCCAGTAGTATAAAAGGGGGCCCCGCTGAAGCTTTCTTT.

The chain carries TRBV4-3 and TRBJ2-1, with TRBD2 as a possible D gene (6 bases). Trimming took 0 bases from V and 8 from J, leaving 17 bases between them. This CDR3 spans 16 amino acids. Looked up from germline, CDR1 is LGHNA and CDR2 is YSLEER. The CDR3 bases are TGCGCCAGCAGCCAAGATCGAGCGGGCCCTGTGGATGAGCAGTTCTTC. Its protein product is CASSQDRAGPVDEQFF.

This chain uses TRBV13 with TRBJ2-7, with D tentatively TRBD2 (5 bases). Per germline, CDR1 PRHDT and CDR2 FYEKMQ (reference sequence). The CDR3 extends over 11 amino acids. The ends were cut back, 5 bases at V and 4 bases at J, with 6 bases in the middle. CDR3 DNA: TGTGCCAGCAGCGAGGGTTACGAGCAGTACTTC. Its protein product is CASSEGYEQYF.

The J gene is TRBJ2-1, the V gene TRBV9; 7 bases line up with TRBD2. CDR3 length: 14 residues. The germline V gene has CDR1 SGDLS and CDR2 YYNGEE. Germline trimming cut 3 bases from V and 7 bases from J; bases unmatched to any gene: 7. The CDR3 region is CASSASLAYNEQFF. As DNA, the CDR3 is TGTGCCAGCAGCGCCTCACTAGCGTATAATGAGCAGTTCTTC.